The 22 T cell receptor beta chains listed next were all sequenced from one sample in a study of cytomegalovirus exposure and HLA in healthy donors. A multiplex PCR was run with 60 Vbeta primers and 13 Jbeta primers. TCRdb's table, derived via immunoSEQ multiplex PCR, lists solely in-frame clones and lacks some. The sample includes about 99,000 clones, over 60% of them seen just once. Material: PBMCs. The receptors derive from a man in his sixties in good health and CMV-seropositive.

The chain uses TRBV6-5 and TRBJ2-7; D gene unclear. This CDR3 has 13 residues. V dropped 4 bases and J dropped 2 bases, with 9 bases sitting between them. CDR1 is MNHEY, CDR2 SVGAGI, per germline. The CDR3 coding sequence is TGTGCCAGCAGTTCGTTGACAACCTACGAGCAGTACTTC. Amino acids: CASSSLTTYEQYF.

A few counts support this clone. This chain links TRBV12-1 with TRBJ1-2. TRBV12-1 counts as a pseudogene. There are 14 residues in the CDR3. In nucleotides, the CDR3 is TGTGCCAGCAGCTTAGTGGCAGAGCGCTATGGCTACACCTTC. Translation gives CASSLVAERYGYTF.

This clone has more than one count but fewer than ten. The chain carries TRBV18 and TRBJ1-1; D ambiguous. V was trimmed by 2 bases and J by 5 bases, leaving 9 bases between them. From germline, CDR1 is KGHSH and CDR2 LQKENI. The CDR3 has 13 residues. The CDR3 coding sequence is TGTGCCAGCTCACCAAATGTTGTAACTGAAGCTTTCTTT. It translates to CASSPNVVTEAFF.

V usage is TRBV5-1 and J usage is TRBJ2-5; a weak D match, TRBD2 (6 bases). The ends were cut back, 0 bases at V and 3 bases at J, with 12 bases in the middle. Germline assignment: CDR1 SGHRS and CDR2 YFSETQ. The CDR3 is made up of 15 amino acids. CDR3 sequence: CASSLGRGYEETQYF. CDR3 in DNA: TGCGCCAGCAGCTTGGGACGGGGGTATGAAGAGACCCAGTACTTC. The complete variable domain, with remaining parts taken from reference TRBV5-1 and TRBJ2-5, reads KAGVTQTPRYLIKTRGQQVTLSCSPISGHRSVSWYQQTPGQGLQFLFEYFSETQRNKGNFPGRFSGRQFSNSRSEMNVSTLELGDSALYLCASSLGRGYEETQYFGPGTRLLVL.

This sequence joins TRBV19 and TRBJ2-3; D not certain. This CDR3 comprises 14 residues. Trimming left V 3 bases short and J 3 bases short, with 10 bases between. Germline CDR1 LNHDA, CDR2 SQIVND (reference sequence). The CDR3: CASSMAPQTDTQYF. The DNA for the CDR3 is TGTGCCAGTAGTATGGCTCCCCAGACAGATACGCAGTATTTT. Using reference TRBV19 and TRBJ2-3 for the parts outside the CDR3, the full variable domain is DGGITQSPKYLFRKEGQNVTLSCEQNLNHDAMYWYRQDPGQGLRLIYYSQIVNDFQKGDIAEGYSVSREKKESFPLTVTSAQKNPTAFYLCASSMAPQTDTQYFGPGTRLTVL.

The chain carries TRBV28 and TRBJ2-3, with 7 bases identical to TRBD1. V shed 5 bases and J 1 base; nucleotides not matched to a gene: 3. Germline values: CDR1 MDHEN, CDR2 SYDVKM. This CDR3 region has 14 residues. The CDR3 sequence is CASSHRGGTDTQYF. CDR3 bases: TGTGCCAGCAGTCACAGGGGAGGCACAGATACGCAGTATTTT. The full variable domain, with the rest looked up from reference TRBV28 and TRBJ2-3, is DVKVTQSSRYLVKRTGEKVFLECVQDMDHENMFWYRQDPGLGLRLIYFSYDVKMKEKGDIPEGYSVSREKKERFSLILESASTNQTSMYLCASSHRGGTDTQYFGPGTRLTVL.

The chain is built from TRBV2 and TRBJ1-1; 10 nucleotides line up with TRBD1. The CDR3 extends over 14 amino acids. Germline trimming cut 5 bases from V and 3 bases from J; bases unmatched to any gene: 3. CDR1 SNHLY and CDR2 FYNNEI come from the germline V gene. CDR3 loop: CASSRDRGDTEAFF. The CDR3 DNA follows: TGTGCCAGCAGTCGGGACAGGGGCGACACTGAAGCTTTCTTT.

V usage is TRBV6-1 and J usage is TRBJ2-1, with D perhaps matching TRBD2 (6 bases). CDR1 and CDR2 (germline): MNHNS, SASEGT. Trimming cost V 4 bases and J 1 base, with 8 bases left between them. The CDR3 is 14 residues long. As DNA, the CDR3 is TGTGCCAGCAGTGGGGAGGCGTCCTACAATGAGCAGTTCTTC. This sequence encodes CASSGEASYNEQFF.

The gene calls are TRBV25-1 and TRBJ1-3, with a tentative D call TRBD1 (5 bases). Between the trimmed V and J ends, which lost 3 bases and 6 bases, there was a span of 9 bases. Looked up from germline, CDR1 is MGHDK and CDR2 is SYGVNS. The CDR3 sequence is 13 residues long. The CDR3 loop is CASSDGGVNTIYF. CDR3 nucleotides: TGTGCCAGCAGTGATGGAGGGGTAAACACCATATATTTT. The full variable domain, in which reference TRBV25-1 and TRBJ1-3 provide the parts outside the CDR3, is EADIYQTPRYLVIGTGKKITLECSQTMGHDKMYWYQQDPGMELHLIHYSYGVNSTEKGDLSSESTVSRIRTEHFPLTLESARPSHTSQYLCASSDGGVNTIYFGEGSWLTVV.

The V gene is TRBV4-2, the J gene TRBJ2-3; 9 nucleotides agree with TRBD2. V gave up 3 bases and J gave up 0 bases; unmatched junction bases: 4. CDR1 and CDR2 from the germline V gene are LGHNA and YNFKEQ. This CDR3 region has 16 residues. In DNA, the CDR3 is TGTGCCAGCAGCCACCTTAGCGGGGGCAGCACAGATACGCAGTATTTT. As protein: CASSHLSGGSTDTQYF.

V usage is TRBV29-1 and J usage is TRBJ1-3; no clear D. This CDR3 is built from 11 residues. The germline V gene encodes CDR1 SQVTM and CDR2 ANQGSEA. Trimming shortened V by 8 bases and J by 0 bases, and 5 bases separated the two germline ends. CDR3: CSSSSGNTIYF. The CDR3 nucleotides read TGCAGCTCCAGCTCTGGAAACACCATATATTTT.

This rearrangement joins TRBV5-4 to TRBJ2-1, with a weak D call TRBD1 (8 bases). Germline V lookup: CDR1 SGHNT, CDR2 YYREEE (reference sequence). The germline V and J ends were trimmed by 3 bases and 8 bases, with 15 bases remaining between them. The CDR3 spans 14 residues. This CDR3 is CASSSIQGGYEQFF. CDR3 coding DNA: TGTGCCAGCAGCTCGATACAGGGGGGGTATGAGCAGTTCTTC.

The gene calls are TRBV18 and TRBJ2-7, with 8 bases matching TRBD1. This CDR3 has 15 residues. Trimming removed 2 bases from V and 4 bases from J; junction bases left unmatched: 7. The germline CDR1 and CDR2 sequences are KGHSH and LQKENI. CDR3 amino acids: CASSPGPGGFYEQYF. In DNA form, the CDR3 reads TGTGCCAGCTCACCAGGACCAGGGGGCTTTTACGAGCAGTACTTC.

The J gene is TRBJ2-3, the V gene TRBV19, with 8 bases matching TRBD1. The junction had 6 bases not matched to a gene; V was cut back by 1 base and J by 0 bases. The CDR3 is 17 residues long. Germline V lookup: CDR1 LNHDA, CDR2 SQIVND (reference sequence). CDR3 loop: CASSIGWQGASTDTQYF. The CDR3 DNA reads TGTGCCAGTAGTATAGGGTGGCAGGGGGCTAGCACAGATACGCAGTATTTT.

The V gene is TRBV10-3, the J gene TRBJ1-4; weak D call: TRBD1 (6 bases). V lost 6 bases, J lost 7 bases, and 15 bases lay in between. This CDR3 spans 14 amino acids. Looked up from germline, CDR1 is ENHRY and CDR2 is SYGVKD. In DNA form, the CDR3 reads TGTGCCATCAGAGGGGACGAACAGGGTGAAAAACTGTTTTTT. It encodes CAIRGDEQGEKLFF.

The chain has TRBV4-1 and TRBJ2-7; D gene unclear. Trimming took off 0 bases at V and 2 bases at J, with 5 bases between the two ends. Germline V gene sequence: CDR1 MGHRA, CDR2 YSYEKL. There are 13 residues in the CDR3. The DNA of the CDR3 is TGCGCCAGCAGCCAAGATCTCGCCTACGAGCAGTACTTC. Translating gives CASSQDLAYEQYF.

The chain links TRBV6-1 to TRBJ2-7, with D tentatively TRBD2 (5 bases). Germline values: CDR1 MNHNS, CDR2 SASEGT. V dropped 6 bases and J dropped 1 base, with 10 bases sitting between them. This CDR3 has 13 residues. CDR3 residues: CASSAGISYEQYF. For the CDR3, the DNA is TGTGCCAGCAGCGCCGGGATTTCCTACGAGCAGTACTTC.

The J gene is TRBJ2-3, the V gene TRBV4-3; maybe TRBD2 (5 bases). Per germline, CDR1 LGHNA and CDR2 YSLEER. V was trimmed by 0 bases and J by 9 bases, leaving 19 bases between them. The CDR3 has 16 amino acids. CDR3 DNA sequence: TGCGCCAGCAGCCAAGACGTTAGGAGTTCTGGAGGAACGCAGTATTTT. Translating gives CASSQDVRSSGGTQYF.

The CDR3, as DNA: TGTGCCAGCAGCGTAGAACAGGGTACCTACGAGCAGTACTTC. It is translated as CASSVEQGTYEQYF. This sequence joins TRBV9 and TRBJ2-7; TRBD1 is a possible D gene (6 bases). CDR1 and CDR2 from the germline V gene are SGDLS and YYNGEE. V lost 0 bases and J 2 bases, leaving 9 bases between the germline ends. This CDR3 region has 14 residues. The full variable domain, rest sourced from reference TRBV9 and TRBJ2-7, is DSGVTQTPKHLITATGQRVTLRCSPRSGDLSVYWYQQSLDQGLQFLIQYYNGEERAKGNILERFSAQQFPDLHSELNLSSLELGDSALYFCASSVEQGTYEQYFGPGTRLTVT.

This clone was counted only a few times. The chain employs TRBV19 and TRBJ1-1; possibly TRBD1 for D (6 bases). Per the germline V gene, CDR1 is LNHDA and CDR2 is SQIVND (reference sequence). Trimming shortened V by 8 bases and J by 0 bases, and 10 bases separated the two germline ends. This CDR3 contains 13 residues. DNA of the CDR3: TGTGCCAGTTGGGGGCAGATGAACACTGAAGCTTTCTTT. Its protein is CASWGQMNTEAFF.

This clone was detected only once. The junction does not match germline at one end; this may be a read error. This chain links TRBV7-9 with TRBJ2-2; 7 bases map to TRBD2. The CDR3 runs to 15 residues. From germline, CDR1 is SEHNR and CDR2 FQNEAQ (reference sequence). The CDR3 is CSSINVGGSTGELFF. The CDR3 coding sequence is TGTTCCAGCATCAACGTGGGGGGGTCCACCGGGGAGCTGTTTTTT. The full variable domain, completed using reference TRBV7-9 and TRBJ2-2, is DTGVSQNPRHKITKRGQNVTFRCDPISEHNRLYWYRQTLGQGPEFLTYFQNEAQLEKSRLLSDRFSAERPKGSFSTLEIQRTEQGDSAMYLCSSINVGGSTGELFFGEGSRLTVL.

The chain couples TRBV6-5 to TRBJ2-4; D might be TRBD1 (5 bases). Trimming stripped 5 bases from V and 0 bases from J, with 11 bases between. Germline CDR1 MNHEY, CDR2 SVGAGI. This CDR3 region has 15 residues. The CDR3, as DNA: TGTGCCAGCAGTCTAGGGGATCCAGCCAAAAACATTCAGTACTTC. This translates into CASSLGDPAKNIQYF.